The text below deals with one TCR beta chain. This record comes from a study of blood T cell repertoires in COVID-19. The junction had 11 bases not matched to a gene; V was cut back by 6 bases and J by 10 bases. Germline CDR1 reads SGHTA; CDR2 reads FQGTGA. This CDR3 comprises 13 residues. This table comes from immunoSEQ multiplex PCR, and its TCRdb copy is limited to in-frame clones, with some not included. The data hold fewer than 250,000 clones, with approximately 84% observed a single time. The receptor was isolated from a woman aged 65 to 85 with active or convalescent COVID-19. The chain is built from TRBV7-3 and TRBJ1-1, with 7 bases that match TRBD1. Material for sequencing was peripheral blood. CDR3 in amino acids: CASRPGSTGPAFF. CDR3 nucleotides: TGTGCCAGCAGGCCCGGATCGACAGGGCCAGCTTTCTTT.